These 11 T cell receptor beta chains share one sample of origin, sequenced in a study of cytomegalovirus exposure and HLA in healthy donors. Primers: 60 Vbeta forward and 13 Jbeta reverse. Data came from immunoSEQ multiplex PCR; TCRdb stores just in-frame clones and leaves some out. The sample contains about 170,000 clones, about 85% of which appear only once. Sequenced material: PBMCs. Receptor source: a man aged 18 to 29 in good health and CMV-seropositive.

The chain employs TRBV11-3 and TRBJ2-7; 9 bases agree with TRBD1. The CDR3 runs 14 residues. The germline CDR1 and CDR2 sequences are SGHNT and YENEEA. The ends lost 1 base at V and 8 bases at J; junction bases unmatched: 6. The chain's CDR3 is CASSLGGQGDKQYF. The CDR3 bases are TGTGCCAGCAGCTTAGGGGGACAGGGTGACAAGCAGTACTTC.

The chain carries TRBV27 and TRBJ1-3; no definite D call. Trimming cost V 3 bases and J 0 bases, with 6 bases left between them. This CDR3 is built from 14 residues. Germline loops: CDR1 MNHEY, CDR2 SMNVEV (reference sequence). The CDR3 loop reads CASSLRSSGNTIYF. For the CDR3, the DNA is TGTGCCAGCAGTTTGAGGAGCTCTGGAAACACCATATATTTT.

The rearrangement uses TRBV14 and TRBJ1-2; 11 bases fit TRBD1. Germline CDR1 SGHDN, CDR2 FVKESK. CDR3 length equals 14 residues. The junction had 7 bases not matched to a gene; V was cut back by 5 bases and J by 8 bases. The chain's CDR3 is CASSSDRGLGGYTF. CDR3 bases: TGTGCCAGCAGCTCGGACAGGGGGCTTGGGGGCTACACCTTC. The whole variable domain, filled in from reference TRBV14 and TRBJ1-2, reads EAGVTQFPSHSVIEKGQTVTLRCDPISGHDNLYWYRRVMGKEIKFLLHFVKESKQDESGMPNNRFLAERTGGTYSTLKVQPAELEDSGVYFCASSSDRGLGGYTFGSGTRLTVV.

The table lists this clone with a few counts. The chain recombines TRBV7-9 with TRBJ2-5; weak D call: TRBD2 (5 bases). The CDR3 loop spans 15 amino acids. Germline V gene sequence: CDR1 SEHNR, CDR2 FQNEAQ (reference sequence). Trimming took 5 bases from V and 3 from J, leaving 16 bases between them. This chain's CDR3 is CASSGRTDTKETQYF. The CDR3 region has the DNA TGTGCCAGCAGCGGACGGACTGACACGAAAGAGACCCAGTACTTC.

The chain is built from TRBV15 and TRBJ2-1; D gene ambiguous. The CDR3 sequence is 15 residues long. V lost 6 bases, J lost 6 bases, and 18 bases lay in between. Germline lookup yields CDR1 LNHNV and CDR2 YYDKDF (reference sequence). In DNA, the CDR3 is TGTGCCACCAGAAAAGGAGCTATCTCTTTCAATGAGCAGTTCTTC. As protein: CATRKGAISFNEQFF.

The V and J genes are TRBV9 and TRBJ2-1, with 9 bases identical to TRBD2. The CDR3 extends over 16 amino acids. Germline V CDR1 and CDR2: SGDLS, YYNGEE. V gave up 0 bases and J gave up 6 bases; unmatched junction bases: 7. The CDR3 region has the DNA TGTGCCAGCAGCGTAGGGGGCGGGGGGGTTTTCAATGAGCAGTTCTTC. It translates to CASSVGGGGVFNEQFF.

The chain uses TRBV29-1 and TRBJ2-5; D gene ambiguous. This CDR3 is 13 amino acids long. Germline V gives CDR1 SQVTM, CDR2 ANQGSEA. V lost 6 bases and J lost 3, with 14 bases in between. This chain's CDR3 is CSVQATWEETQYF. The CDR3 DNA reads TGCAGCGTCCAGGCTACTTGGGAAGAGACCCAGTACTTC.

This clone was seen a handful of times. This chain links TRBV7-9 with TRBJ2-1, with D possibly TRBD2 on 6 matching bases. Between the trimmed V and J ends, which lost 5 bases and 6 bases, there was a span of 14 bases. This CDR3 has 14 residues. From germline, CDR1 is SEHNR and CDR2 FQNEAQ (reference sequence). CDR3 nucleotides: TGTGCCAGCAGCGCCACTAGCTCCGGCAATGAGCAGTTCTTC. Protein: CASSATSSGNEQFF.

The chain combines TRBV13 with TRBJ1-4, with a weak D call TRBD1 (6 bases). The CDR3 loop spans 15 amino acids. Per the germline V gene, CDR1 is PRHDT and CDR2 is FYEKMQ (reference sequence). V lost 6 bases and J 8 bases, leaving 19 bases between the germline ends. The CDR3 region is CASRPYGGAGEKLFF. DNA of the CDR3: TGTGCCAGCAGGCCGTACGGGGGGGCGGGGGAAAAACTGTTTTTT.

The table lists this clone with a few counts. CDR3 protein: CASSLFASGQPQHF. The CDR3 nucleotides read TGTGCCAGCAGCTTATTCGCAAGCGGTCAGCCCCAGCATTTT. The rearrangement links TRBV7-2 to TRBJ1-5; D is unclear. This CDR3 is 14 amino acids long. CDR1 SGHTA and CDR2 FQGNSA come from the germline V gene. The ends were cut back, 2 bases at V and 6 bases at J, with 11 bases in the middle. Based on the CDR3 plus reference TRBV7-2 and TRBJ1-5, the full variable domain is GAGVSQSPSNKVTEKGKDVELRCDPISGHTALYWYRQSLGQGLEFLIYFQGNSAPDKSGLPSDRFSAERTGGSVSTLTIQRTQQEDSAVYLCASSLFASGQPQHFGDGTRLSIL.

This clone was recorded once. The gene calls are TRBV27 and TRBJ2-5; D uncertain. Germline values: CDR1 MNHEY, CDR2 SMNVEV (reference sequence). The V and J ends lost 6 bases and 3 bases respectively, with 8 bases between them. The CDR3 runs 12 residues. The CDR3 bases are TGTGCCAGCAGCCAGCGAGAAGAGACCCAGTACTTC. It encodes CASSQREETQYF.